Listed here are 8 T cell receptor beta chains from one sample, sequenced in a study of cytotoxic CD8 clonotypes in ibrutinib-treated CLL. Sequencing used immunoSEQ multiplex PCR; TCRdb keeps in-frame clones, though not all of them. Of fewer than 40,000 clones listed, roughly two thirds were seen once; the top ten hold more than 6%. Sequencing was performed on PBMCs, taken at disease progression, from a patient treated with ibrutinib. Receptors were obtained from a human donor with chronic lymphocytic leukemia.

The chain combines TRBV5-4 with TRBJ1-1, with D possibly matching TRBD1 (5 bases). V was trimmed by 5 bases and J by 1 base, leaving 15 bases between them. Germline V gene lookup returns CDR1 SGHNT and CDR2 YYREEE (reference sequence). The CDR3 loop spans 15 amino acids. The CDR3: CASSSIGARNTEAFF. Written as DNA, the CDR3 is TGTGCCAGCAGTTCAATCGGGGCAAGGAACACTGAAGCTTTCTTT.

The V call is TRBV4-2, the J call TRBJ2-2, with D maybe TRBD1 (8 bases). Germline CDR1 is LGHNA and CDR2 is YNFKEQ. The V end was cut by 1 base, the J end by 5 bases, with 14 bases between. CDR3 size: 16 residues. The CDR3, as DNA: TGTGCCAGCAGCCAAGGGACAGGGAGGGGTACCGGGGAGCTGTTTTTT. Translating it yields CASSQGTGRGTGELFF.

This chain connects TRBV7-3 to TRBJ2-1, with 13 bases matching TRBD2. Per germline, CDR1 SGHTA and CDR2 FQGTGA. This CDR3 is built from 16 residues. The ends lost 5 bases at V and 4 bases at J; junction bases unmatched: 5. CDR3 DNA: TGTGCCAGCAGCCGCCGGACTAGCGGGAGTTACAATGAGCAGTTCTTC. Amino acid sequence: CASSRRTSGSYNEQFF.

This clone has only one observation. The V and J genes are TRBV5-8 and TRBJ1-4; D is ambiguous. This CDR3 has 14 amino acids. Between the trimmed V and J ends, which lost 4 bases and 10 bases, there was a span of 17 bases. Germline CDR1 and CDR2: SGHTS and YDEGEE. As DNA, the CDR3 is TGTGCCAGCAGCCCGGGATTGGGATTAGGAAAACTGTTTTTT. It encodes CASSPGLGLGKLFF.

This clone has more than one count but fewer than ten. V and J are TRBV5-4 and TRBJ1-5; TRBD1 matches at 8 bases. V gave up 4 bases and J gave up 7 bases; unmatched junction bases: 4. This CDR3 has 13 residues. Germline CDR1 is SGHNT and CDR2 is YYREEE (reference sequence). CDR3 region: CASSPDRAQPQHF. CDR3 nucleotide sequence: TGTGCCAGCAGCCCGGACAGGGCCCAGCCCCAGCATTTT. The full variable domain, in which reference TRBV5-4 and TRBJ1-5 provide the parts outside the CDR3, is ETGVTQSPTHLIKTRGQQVTLRCSSQSGHNTVSWYQQALGQGPQFIFQYYREEENGRGNFPPRFSGLQFPNYSSELNVNALELDDSALYLCASSPDRAQPQHFGDGTRLSIL.

This clone came up once. The V and J genes are TRBV19 and TRBJ1-1, with a possible D match to TRBD1 (6 bases). From germline, CDR1 is LNHDA and CDR2 SQIVND (reference sequence). The CDR3 is 17 amino acids. The germline V and J ends were trimmed by 3 bases and 0 bases, with 17 bases remaining between them. CDR3 in DNA: TGTGCCAGTAGTATCATCAGGGGCGCGCGGGTGAACACTGAAGCTTTCTTT. This codes for CASSIIRGARVNTEAFF. Variable domain in full (rest from reference TRBV19 and TRBJ1-1): DGGITQSPKYLFRKEGQNVTLSCEQNLNHDAMYWYRQDPGQGLRLIYYSQIVNDFQKGDIAEGYSVSREKKESFPLTVTSAQKNPTAFYLCASSIIRGARVNTEAFFGQGTRLTVV.

The CDR3 DNA is TGTGCCTACCAGAGGTGGCAGTACACCGGGGAGCTGTTTTTT. It specifies CAYQRWQYTGELFF. The chain employs TRBV30 and TRBJ2-2; D uncertain. From germline, CDR1 is GTSNPN and CDR2 SVGIG (reference sequence). V shed 7 bases and J shed 3 bases, with 15 bases lying between them. The CDR3 runs to 14 residues.

CDR3 nucleotide sequence: TGCGCCAGCAGCCAAGATTTCGGGGGACGCCAAGAGACCCAGTACTTC. Translating it yields CASSQDFGGRQETQYF. This chain connects TRBV4-3 to TRBJ2-5, with D possibly TRBD2 on 6 matching bases. V lost 0 bases and J 1 base, leaving 12 bases between the germline ends. This CDR3 region has 16 residues. The V gene's germline CDR1 is LGHNA and CDR2 YSLEER.